Listed below are T cell receptor beta chains from one sample, sequenced in a study of T-cell memory formation after mild COVID-19. TCRdb used MiXCR to reprocess the 5' RACE reads, holding one entry per CDR3 protein. Altogether about 49,000 distinct CDR3 sequences are present, roughly a quarter being singletons, with the ten largest covering 43%. The sample comprised PBMCs or a T cell subset sorted from them (not recorded which). The receptors were gathered from a man between 18 and 29 years old who had mild COVID-19 (a few samples of this study predate the infection). Cell type and time point are not known. CDR3s include the opening cysteine and the closing phenylalanine or tryptophan. The D gene is left open where the match is weak. Clone size is given for some rows only: seen once, a few or many times, or a class if the clone is expanded.

>.|TRBV9|few|TRBJ2-7
TGTGCCAGCAGCGTAGAAGGGGCCTCCTACGAGCAGTACTTC
CASSVEGASYEQYF
>.|TRBV6-2/TRBV6-3|.|TRBJ2-2
TGTGCCAGCAGTTCCCTCTTCGGCGGGGAGCTGTTTTTT
CASSSLFGGELFF
>.|TRBV24-1|.|TRBJ2-3
TGTGCCACCAGTGATTCAATGCAGAACACAGATACGCAGTATTTT
CATSDSMQNTDTQYF
>.|TRBV7-3|once|TRBJ2-3
TGTGCCAGCAGCTCCGGCGTGGGGGGACAAGATACGCAGTATTTT
CASSSGVGGQDTQYF
>.|TRBV29-1|.|TRBJ1-1
TGCAGCGTTAGGGGCGGGAACACTGAAGCTTTCTTT
CSVRGGNTEAFF
>.|TRBV21-1|once|TRBJ1-6
TGTGCCAGCAGCAAAGTTGGGGGTTCCTATAATTCACCCCTCCACTTT
CASSKVGGSYNSPLHF
>TRBD2|TRBV11-1|.|TRBJ2-2
TGTGCCAGCAGGGGACTAGCGGAGCAGAACACCGGGGAGCTGTTTTTT
CASRGLAEQNTGELFF
>.|TRBV3-1|.|TRBJ2-5
TGTGCCAGCAGCCAAGTTGCGGACCTACAAGAGACCCAGTACTTC
CASSQVADLQETQYF
>TRBD2|TRBV24-1|many|TRBJ2-1
TGTGCCACCAGTGATTTAGGGACTAGCAATGAGCAGTTCTTC
CATSDLGTSNEQFF
>.|TRBV11-2|few|TRBJ1-2
TGTGCCAGCAGCTTAGCCGCCGGGGCCCGAGAGGGCTACACCTTC
CASSLAAGAREGYTF
>.|TRBV5-1|.|TRBJ2-7
TGCGCCAGCAGCTTGTGGGGAAACTACGAGCAGTACTTC
CASSLWGNYEQYF
>TRBD2|TRBV5-1|few|TRBJ2-5
TGCGCCAGCAGCTTGACTGCGGGGGGGTTCCCGAACCAAGAGACCCAGTACTTC
CASSLTAGGFPNQETQYF
>TRBD1|TRBV4-3|few|TRBJ2-7
TGCGCCAGCAGCCAAGACACACAGGGGGCCTACGAGCAGTACTTC
CASSQDTQGAYEQYF
>.|TRBV12-3/TRBV12-4|few|TRBJ2-5
TGTGCCAGCAGTTTAACCCCTGGGCAGACCCAGTACTTC
CASSLTPGQTQYF
>TRBD1|TRBV29-1|few|TRBJ2-3
TGCAGCGTTCCGGGACAGGGTCGTACAGATACGCAGTATTTT
CSVPGQGRTDTQYF
>TRBD1|TRBV4-1|.|TRBJ1-1
TGCGCCAGCAGCCAAGGGGGGCACAGGGGGAACACTGAAGCTTTCTTT
CASSQGGHRGNTEAFF
>TRBD2|TRBV27|.|TRBJ2-5
TGTGCCAGCGCGACTAGCGGGGGGTTGGAGACCCAGTACTTC
CASATSGGLETQYF
>TRBD1|TRBV7-2|many|TRBJ2-7
TGTGCCAGCAGCTTTGGGATCGGGGACAGAACATACGAGCAGTACTTC
CASSFGIGDRTYEQYF